Listed below are T cell receptor beta chains from one sample, sequenced in a study of control samples from healthy donors and cancer patients. Profiled with immunoSEQ multiplex PCR; TCRdb holds only in-frame clones, not every one. Of roughly 89,000 clones in the sample, 75% to 95% were seen once. The sequencing sample was made of blood. These receptors all come from a man aged 45-65 years in good health. Each CDR3 is given with its conserved first and last residue. D genes are given only for firm matches. Expanded clones get a size class; other rows say once, few or many, or leave the size out.

CASSVTGGGQPQHF,TGTGCCAGCAGCGTTACAGGGGGCGGGCAGCCCCAGCATTTT,TRBV6-4,-,TRBJ1-5,TRBD1
CASSLGQGARNTIYF,TGTGCCAGCAGCTTAGGACAGGGGGCACGAAACACCATATATTTT,TRBV7-9,-,TRBJ1-3,TRBD1
CASSATGGINEQFF,TGTGCCAGCAGCGCCACGGGGGGAATCAATGAGCAGTTCTTC,TRBV11-2,-,TRBJ2-1,TRBD2
CASLGGAGKAFF,TGTGCCAGTTTAGGGGGCGCGGGTAAAGCTTTCTTT,TRBV27,many,TRBJ1-1,TRBD1
CATSETGGTDTQYF,TGTGCCACCAGTGAGACGGGGGGCACAGATACGCAGTATTTT,TRBV24-1,-,TRBJ2-3,-
CASRLTQQTEAFF,TGTGCCAGCAGACTGACTCAGCAAACTGAAGCTTTCTTT,TRBV2,few,TRBJ1-1,-
CAWSVGGDEQFF,TGTGCCTGGAGTGTTGGAGGCGATGAGCAGTTCTTC,TRBV30,-,TRBJ2-1,-
CASSLEVGGVTYNEQFF,TGTGCCAGCAGCTTAGAGGTAGGGGGAGTAACCTACAATGAGCAGTTCTTC,TRBV11-2,-,TRBJ2-1,-
CASSPQGRGIQYF,TGTGCCAGCAGCCCCCAGGGGCGAGGCATTCAGTACTTC,TRBV7-2,-,TRBJ2-4,-
CASSDGTGAYGYTF,TGTGCCAGCAGCGACGGGACAGGGGCCTATGGCTACACCTTC,TRBV6-5,-,TRBJ1-2,TRBD1